This T cell receptor (beta chain) was captured in a study of CD8+ T cells in alopecia areata. Regarding treatment: oral pan-JAK inhibitor, 5-10 mg twice daily. Extraction and reverse transcription of RNA yielded cDNA as the sequencing template. Libraries were prepared by immunoSEQ multiplex PCR; TCRdb keeps only in-frame clonotypes and omits some of them. The sample has 150,000 to 200,000 clones, roughly three fifths seen once. The sequences come from CD8+ T cells sorted from blood, collected at week 24, from a patient treated with tofacitinib. The sequence derives from a human donor with alopecia areata.

CDR3 amino acids: CSVISGHTDTQYF. The CDR3 region has the DNA TGCAGCGTCATTAGCGGGCACACAGATACGCAGTATTTT. The rearrangement uses TRBV29-1 and TRBJ2-3, with 7 bases fitting TRBD2. The CDR3 consists of 13 residues. Trimming removed 6 bases from V and 2 bases from J; junction bases left unmatched: 5. Germline CDR1 and CDR2: SQVTM and ANQGSEA.